Below, one TCR beta chain is given with its context. The CDR3 contains 16 residues. The V and J ends lost 5 bases and 3 bases respectively, with 23 bases between them. The germline CDR1 and CDR2 sequences are GTSNPN and SVGIG (reference sequence). The sample comes from a study of blood T cell repertoires in COVID-19. About the study: Specimens from acute and convalescent COVID-19 originated in the United States, Italy and Spain.

It was during active infection that Seattle patients were enrolled and then longitudinally followed. Under the authors' procedure: Counts of nucleated cells, estimated from reference gene primer amplification, were obtained. Measured with immunoSEQ multiplex PCR; TCRdb has only the in-frame clones, and not every one. V, J and clone size reflect that table, while D and trimming were determined from the DNA. The sample includes nearly 350,000 clones, 75% to 90% of them seen just once. The receptor's source is a woman aged 45-59 years with COVID-19, enrolled during active disease. The J gene is TRBJ2-7, the V gene TRBV30, with a weak D call TRBD2 (6 bases). Source material: peripheral blood. CDR3 in DNA: TGTGCCTGGTCCCTTCGGGACTCTTTAGGGATCTACGAGCAGTACTTC. As protein: CAWSLRDSLGIYEQYF.